This TCR beta chain was identified during a study of T-cell reconstitution after alpha-beta-depleted transplantation in children. TCRbeta library preparation incorporated unique molecular identifiers. Each CDR3 protein gets one entry after TCRdb re-called the PCR reads with MiXCR. The sample yields approximately 400,000 distinct CDR3 sequences, roughly 10% seen once. The CDR3 is made up of 15 amino acids. J was trimmed by 6 bases and V by 4 bases; bases with no gene match: 8. Germline CDR1 reads SGHRS; CDR2 reads YFSETQ. Here the sequenced sample was PBMCs from the stem cell graft donor, taken from the stem cell graft. The J gene is TRBJ1-5, the V gene TRBV5-1, with TRBD1 matching over 9 bases. The sequence came from a human donor who donated a stem cell graft to a child with acute myeloid leukemia. In nucleotides, the CDR3 is TGCGCCAGCAGCCCCGGGACAGGGAGTTCTCAGCCCCAGCATTTT. Protein: CASSPGTGSSQPQHF.